The T cell receptor (beta chain) described here comes from a study of T cells in Graves' hyperthyroidism and ophthalmopathy. Notes on the study in general: Ophthalmopathy was predicted by the model a median of about 6.5 months ahead of onset. Most clonotypes expanded in thyroid above 0.001 were likewise present in blood.

What was amplified from RNA transcripts were TCR beta CDR3 regions. HTBI primers drove first-round RT-PCR of the TCR CDR3. A single record per CDR3 protein comes from TCRdb applying MiXCR to the multiplex PCR reads. Of approximately 480,000 distinct CDR3 sequences in the sample, 20% are singletons; the top ten hold about 30%. This clonotype was seen repeatedly, ten times or more. The antigen is unknown. Looked up from germline, CDR1 is SNHLY and CDR2 is FYNNEI. Trimming removed 6 bases from V and 6 bases from J; junction bases left unmatched: 7. The CDR3 has 14 amino acids. Stability of Graves' hyperthyroidism was defined as absent ophthalmopathy progression within 18 months.

This TCR derives from a young man with Graves' hyperthyroidism. The rearrangement joins TRBV2 to TRBJ1-3, with 8 bases aligning to TRBD1. The specimen sequenced was blood. The CDR3 nucleotides are TGTGCCAGCAGAGCCCCAGGGGGCTTAAACACCATATATTTT. This sequence encodes CASRAPGGLNTIYF.